This T cell receptor beta chain was captured in a study of shared clonotypes between healthy human individuals. Study details: The donor pool was made up of two women and three men aged 18 to 49.

Comment on this clone: The antigen is not known.

Sequencing was performed with immunoSEQ multiplex PCR; in TCRdb, only in-frame clones are kept and a portion is missing. In the table there are about 2.4 million clones, over 85% of which are singletons. General observations from the study: Only blood was sampled; tissue repertoires likely differ. Naive subsets, compared against memory subsets, generally had larger estimated richness values.

Sequences were obtained from naive CD4+ T cells from PBMCs. The subset is: CD45RA+ positively selected. The sequence was obtained from a man between 18 and 29 years old in good health. Some clones in this sample may be carry-over from other donors' samples.

The CDR3 is CASSLLSPTSGYTGELFF. CDR3 bases: TGCGCCAGCAGCTTGCTTAGTCCGACTAGCGGATACACCGGGGAGCTGTTTTTT. J is TRBJ2-2 and V is TRBV5-1, with 9 positions matching TRBD2. This CDR3 spans 18 amino acids. CDR1 is SGHRS, CDR2 YFSETQ, per germline. Trimming at V came to 1 base and at J to 3 bases, leaving 10 bases not matched to a gene.